These T cell receptor beta chains were read from a single sample in a study of blood T cell repertoires in COVID-19. Method: immunoSEQ multiplex PCR; TCRdb's copy keeps in-frame clones and lacks some. The table lists roughly 230,000 clones, almost 85% of them singletons. Sequencing used peripheral blood. The receptors shown here come from a man aged 50-59 years with COVID-19, enrolled during active disease. Both conserved end residues are part of each CDR3. Fields, in order: CDR3 protein, CDR3 DNA, V gene, clone size, D gene, J gene. The D gene is left open where the match is weak. Expanded clones are given a class, and other clones once, few, many or no size at all.

CDR3 protein: CASSEALAGGGTDTQYF
CDR3 DNA: TGTGCCAGCAGTGAGGCGCTAGCGGGGGGGGGCACAGATACGCAGTATTTT
V gene: TRBV2
clone size: NA
D gene: TRBD2
J gene: TRBJ2-3

CDR3 protein: CASSHYGGDSNYGYTF
CDR3 DNA: TGTGCCAGCAGCCACTATGGGGGGGACTCTAACTATGGCTACACCTTC
V gene: TRBV3-1/TRBV3-2
clone size: NA
D gene: NA
J gene: TRBJ1-2

CDR3 protein: CASSLRTSGGPTGSYEQYF
CDR3 DNA: TGTGCCAGCAGTTTACGGACTAGCGGGGGACCCACAGGCTCCTACGAGCAGTACTTC
V gene: TRBV27
clone size: NA
D gene: TRBD2
J gene: TRBJ2-7

CDR3 protein: CASSLYDRGYGYTF
CDR3 DNA: TGTGCCAGCAGTTTATACGACAGGGGCTATGGCTACACCTTC
V gene: TRBV28
clone size: NA
D gene: TRBD1
J gene: TRBJ1-2

CDR3 protein: CASSLLGPSYEQYF
CDR3 DNA: TGCGCCAGCAGCTTGTTGGGGCCCTCCTACGAGCAGTACTTC
V gene: TRBV5-1
clone size: NA
D gene: NA
J gene: TRBJ2-7

CDR3 protein: CASSPGGGRNLNTGELFF
CDR3 DNA: TGTGCCAGCAGTCCCGGTGGAGGGCGCAACCTGAACACCGGGGAGCTGTTTTTT
V gene: TRBV6-6
clone size: NA
D gene: NA
J gene: TRBJ2-2

CDR3 protein: CASSGQGGGKQYF
CDR3 DNA: TGTGCCAGCAGCGGACAGGGGGGAGGGAAGCAGTACTTC
V gene: TRBV7-9
clone size: few
D gene: TRBD1
J gene: TRBJ2-7

CDR3 protein: CASRRQGSSGANVLTF
CDR3 DNA: TGTGCCAGTAGACGACAGGGAAGCTCTGGGGCCAACGTCCTGACTTTC
V gene: TRBV19
clone size: NA
D gene: TRBD1
J gene: TRBJ2-6

CDR3 protein: CASSSGTGMRGYTF
CDR3 DNA: TGTGCCAGCAGTTCCGGGACAGGGATGAGGGGCTACACCTTC
V gene: TRBV7-8
clone size: NA
D gene: TRBD1
J gene: TRBJ1-2

CDR3 protein: CAWSVRGANSPLHF
CDR3 DNA: TGTGCCTGGAGTGTTCGGGGGGCTAATTCACCCCTCCACTTT
V gene: TRBV30
clone size: few
D gene: NA
J gene: TRBJ1-6

CDR3 protein: CASSLRQGPQHF
CDR3 DNA: TGTGCCAGCAGCCTACGACAGGGCCCCCAGCATTTT
V gene: TRBV5-6
clone size: NA
D gene: TRBD1
J gene: TRBJ1-5

CDR3 protein: CASSNAGNQPQHF
CDR3 DNA: TGTGCCAGTAGTAACGCGGGAAATCAGCCCCAGCATTTT
V gene: TRBV19
clone size: NA
D gene: NA
J gene: TRBJ1-5

CDR3 protein: CASSLEYVAGVTDTQYF
CDR3 DNA: TGCGCCAGCAGCTTGGAGTATGTAGCGGGGGTGACAGATACGCAGTATTTT
V gene: TRBV5-1
clone size: NA
D gene: TRBD2
J gene: TRBJ2-3

CDR3 protein: CASRTGTGGYEQYF
CDR3 DNA: TGCGCCAGCAGAACCGGGACAGGGGGCTACGAGCAGTACTTC
V gene: TRBV5-1
clone size: NA
D gene: TRBD1
J gene: TRBJ2-7

CDR3 protein: CASSVGDSGANVLTF
CDR3 DNA: TGTGCCAGCAGCGTAGGAGACTCTGGGGCCAACGTCCTGACTTTC
V gene: TRBV9
clone size: NA
D gene: NA
J gene: TRBJ2-6

CDR3 protein: CASSQDAGLRNQPQHF
CDR3 DNA: TGCGCCAGCAGCCAAGATGCGGGACTTAGAAATCAGCCCCAGCATTTT
V gene: TRBV4-3
clone size: NA
D gene: NA
J gene: TRBJ1-5

CDR3 protein: CASSQGGQGTNSPLHF
CDR3 DNA: TGCGCCAGCAGCCAAGGGGGGCAGGGGACCAATTCACCCCTCCACTTT
V gene: TRBV4-1
clone size: NA
D gene: NA
J gene: TRBJ1-6

CDR3 protein: CATGGASTDTQYF
CDR3 DNA: TGTGCCACCGGGGGGGCTAGCACAGATACGCAGTATTTT
V gene: TRBV24-1
clone size: NA
D gene: NA
J gene: TRBJ2-3

CDR3 protein: CASSETSGKSYNEQFF
CDR3 DNA: TGTGCCAGCAGTGAAACTAGCGGGAAATCCTACAATGAGCAGTTCTTC
V gene: TRBV2
clone size: NA
D gene: TRBD2
J gene: TRBJ2-1

CDR3 protein: CASSPRQGIYNSPLHF
CDR3 DNA: TGTGCCAGCAGCCCTCGACAGGGAATCTATAATTCACCCCTCCACTTT
V gene: TRBV11-2
clone size: NA
D gene: TRBD1
J gene: TRBJ1-6

CDR3 protein: CASSVASGGPAGIQYF
CDR3 DNA: TGTGCCAGCAGCGTAGCATCGGGGGGGCCGGCGGGCATTCAGTACTTC
V gene: TRBV9
clone size: NA
D gene: TRBD2
J gene: TRBJ2-4

CDR3 protein: CASSQDQWGHSTDTQYF
CDR3 DNA: TGTGCCAGCAGCCAAGATCAATGGGGGCATAGCACAGATACGCAGTATTTT
V gene: TRBV3-1/TRBV3-2
clone size: NA
D gene: NA
J gene: TRBJ2-3

CDR3 protein: CASSPRPTGAGNTIYF
CDR3 DNA: TGTGCCAGCAGCCCCCGACCGACAGGGGCTGGAAACACCATATATTTT
V gene: TRBV11-2
clone size: many
D gene: TRBD1
J gene: TRBJ1-3

CDR3 protein: CASSPWTSGGYEQFF
CDR3 DNA: TGTGCCAGCAGCCCCTGGACTAGCGGGGGGTATGAGCAGTTCTTC
V gene: TRBV7-2
clone size: NA
D gene: TRBD2
J gene: TRBJ2-1

CDR3 protein: CASSPGQGDEKLFF
CDR3 DNA: TGTGCCAGCAGTCCGGGACAGGGCGATGAAAAACTGTTTTTT
V gene: TRBV2
clone size: NA
D gene: TRBD1
J gene: TRBJ1-4

CDR3 protein: CATSRDQVGQGPLHF
CDR3 DNA: TGTGCCACCAGCAGAGATCAAGTCGGGCAGGGACCCCTCCACTTT
V gene: TRBV15
clone size: NA
D gene: NA
J gene: TRBJ1-6

CDR3 protein: CASSITGTGHGYTF
CDR3 DNA: TGCGCCAGCAGCATCACCGGGACAGGGCATGGCTACACCTTC
V gene: TRBV5-1
clone size: NA
D gene: TRBD1
J gene: TRBJ1-2

CDR3 protein: CASSPFGSGLFF
CDR3 DNA: TGTGCCAGCAGCCCGTTCGGGTCGGGACTGTTTTTT
V gene: TRBV28
clone size: NA
D gene: NA
J gene: TRBJ1-4

CDR3 protein: CASSLDPGGSQFF
CDR3 DNA: TGTGCCAGCAGCTTAGATCCCGGGGGTAGTCAGTTCTTC
V gene: TRBV11-2
clone size: once
D gene: NA
J gene: TRBJ2-1

CDR3 protein: CASSLGGGQDRGYGYTF
CDR3 DNA: TGTGCCAGCAGCCTAGGGGGCGGACAGGATAGGGGCTATGGCTACACCTTC
V gene: TRBV28
clone size: NA
D gene: TRBD1
J gene: TRBJ1-2

CDR3 protein: CASSLASGGAETQYF
CDR3 DNA: TGTGCCAGCAGCTTAGCGAGCGGGGGGGCTGAGACCCAGTACTTC
V gene: TRBV7-2
clone size: NA
D gene: TRBD2
J gene: TRBJ2-5

CDR3 protein: CASSEGPQMNTEAFF
CDR3 DNA: TGTGCCAGCAGTGAAGGCCCACAGATGAACACTGAAGCTTTCTTT
V gene: TRBV6-1
clone size: NA
D gene: NA
J gene: TRBJ1-1

CDR3 protein: CASNQGIGPTDTQYF
CDR3 DNA: TGCGCCAGCAACCAGGGAATTGGGCCCACAGATACGCAGTATTTT
V gene: TRBV5-1
clone size: NA
D gene: NA
J gene: TRBJ2-3

CDR3 protein: CASRTLTGDGETQYF
CDR3 DNA: TGCGCCAGCAGGACGCTGACGGGGGACGGGGAGACCCAGTACTTC
V gene: TRBV5-1
clone size: NA
D gene: NA
J gene: TRBJ2-5

CDR3 protein: CASSWSGGVGGYTF
CDR3 DNA: TGTGCCAGCAGTTGGTCCGGGGGGGTGGGTGGCTACACCTTC
V gene: TRBV28
clone size: NA
D gene: NA
J gene: TRBJ1-2

CDR3 protein: CASSPLGGTGELFF
CDR3 DNA: TGTGCCAGCTCACCACTCGGAGGCACCGGGGAGCTGTTTTTT
V gene: TRBV18
clone size: NA
D gene: NA
J gene: TRBJ2-2

CDR3 protein: CASSQQAWASGGTDTQYF
CDR3 DNA: TGCGCCAGCAGCCAACAGGCCTGGGCTAGCGGGGGCACAGATACGCAGTATTTT
V gene: TRBV4-3
clone size: NA
D gene: TRBD2
J gene: TRBJ2-3

CDR3 protein: CASSLGQGAAQPQHF
CDR3 DNA: TGCGCCAGCAGCCTCGGACAGGGGGCTGCTCAGCCCCAGCATTTT
V gene: TRBV5-1
clone size: NA
D gene: TRBD1
J gene: TRBJ1-5

CDR3 protein: CASSTGDRGMNSPLHF
CDR3 DNA: TGTGCCAGTAGTACGGGCGACAGGGGGATGAATTCACCCCTCCACTTT
V gene: TRBV19
clone size: few
D gene: TRBD1
J gene: TRBJ1-6